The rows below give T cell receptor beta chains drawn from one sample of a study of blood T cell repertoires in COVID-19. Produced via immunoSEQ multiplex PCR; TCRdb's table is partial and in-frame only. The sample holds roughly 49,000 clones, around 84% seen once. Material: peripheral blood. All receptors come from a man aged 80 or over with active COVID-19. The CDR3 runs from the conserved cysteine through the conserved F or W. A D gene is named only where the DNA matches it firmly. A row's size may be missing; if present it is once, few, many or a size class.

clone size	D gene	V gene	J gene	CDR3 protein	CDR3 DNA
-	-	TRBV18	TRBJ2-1	CASSPGAFNEQFF	TGTGCCAGCTCACCAGGAGCGTTCAATGAGCAGTTCTTC
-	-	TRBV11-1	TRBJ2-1	CASSLENTGYNEQFF	TGTGCCAGCAGCTTAGAGAATACAGGGTACAATGAGCAGTTCTTC
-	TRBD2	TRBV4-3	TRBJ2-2	CASSQELAGAESGATGELFF	TGCGCCAGCAGCCAAGAACTAGCGGGAGCGGAATCTGGTGCCACCGGGGAGCTGTTTTTT
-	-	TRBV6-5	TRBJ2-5	CASSPLGGSEAQYF	TGTGCCAGCAGTCCTCTGGGGGGTAGCGAGGCCCAGTACTTC
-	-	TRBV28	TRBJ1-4	CALGRAATNEKLFF	TGTGCCTTGGGGAGGGCTGCAACTAATGAAAAACTGTTTTTT
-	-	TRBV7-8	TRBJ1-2	CASSPSYQGSAGYTF	TGTGCCAGCAGCCCATCTTACCAGGGTTCTGCTGGCTACACCTTC
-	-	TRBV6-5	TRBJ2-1	CASSYPRGRGYNEQFF	TGTGCCAGCAGTTACCCCCGCGGAAGGGGCTACAATGAGCAGTTCTTC
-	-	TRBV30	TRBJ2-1	CAWSAPLSRSYNEQFF	TGTGCCTGGAGTGCCCCGCTTTCACGGTCCTACAATGAGCAGTTCTTC
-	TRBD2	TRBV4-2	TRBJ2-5	CASSPSTSGQETQYF	TGTGCCAGCAGCCCTAGTACTAGCGGCCAAGAGACCCAGTACTTC
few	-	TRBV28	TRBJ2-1	CASSLDTGVGYNEQFF	TGTGCCAGCAGCCTCGACACCGGGGTGGGCTACAATGAGCAGTTCTTC
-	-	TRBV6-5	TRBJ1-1	CASHRGTENTEAFF	TGTGCCAGCCATCGGGGGACTGAGAACACTGAAGCTTTCTTT
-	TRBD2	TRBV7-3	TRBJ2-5	CASRSGLAGQETQYF	TGTGCCAGCAGGTCGGGACTAGCGGGACAAGAGACCCAGTACTTC
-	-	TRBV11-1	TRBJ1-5	CASSLGGGAAQPQHF	TGTGCCAGCAGCTTAGGCGGGGGGGCGGCTCAGCCCCAGCATTTT
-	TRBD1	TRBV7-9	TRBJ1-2	CASSKQGAGYGYTF	TGTGCCAGTTCTAAACAGGGGGCCGGCTATGGCTACACCTTC